A selection of T cell receptor beta chains follows, all from one sample in a study of cytomegalovirus exposure and HLA in healthy donors. Produced via immunoSEQ multiplex PCR; TCRdb's table is partial and in-frame only. The table records about 160,000 clones, 80% of them present only once. The specimen was PBMCs. The receptors come from a man aged 18 to 30 in good health and CMV-seropositive. Both conserved end residues are part of each CDR3. D genes are given only for firm matches. Expanded clones get a size class; other rows say once, few or many, or leave the size out.

D: TRBD1; J: TRBJ1-4; V: TRBV5-5; size: -; length: 14; CDR3: CASSFRDSLEKLFF; DNA: TGTGCCAGCAGCTTCCGGGACAGTCTTGAAAAACTGTTTTTT
D: -; J: TRBJ2-5; V: TRBV10-3; size: few; length: 13; CDR3: CAISPDSQETQYF; DNA: TGTGCCATCAGCCCGGACAGCCAAGAGACCCAGTACTTC
D: TRBD2; J: TRBJ2-7; V: TRBV5-1; size: -; length: 16; CDR3: CASSFLGTSVSYEQYF; DNA: TGCGCCAGCAGCTTCCTGGGGACTAGCGTTTCCTACGAGCAGTACTTC
D: -; J: TRBJ2-1; V: TRBV6-1; size: -; length: 15; CDR3: CASSRDLLTYNEQFF; DNA: TGTGCCAGCAGTCGGGACTTACTAACCTACAATGAGCAGTTCTTC
D: -; J: TRBJ2-4; V: TRBV19; size: -; length: 16; CDR3: CASSPQAASAKNIQYF; DNA: TGTGCCAGTAGTCCCCAGGCAGCTTCGGCCAAAAACATTCAGTACTTC
D: TRBD2; J: TRBJ2-1; V: TRBV5-4; size: -; length: 19; CDR3: CASSLGLAGGLYSYNEQFF; DNA: TGTGCCAGCAGCTTGGGACTAGCGGGAGGGCTGTATTCCTACAATGAGCAGTTCTTC
D: -; J: TRBJ1-1; V: TRBV2; size: -; length: 14; CDR3: CASRLSRVNTEAFF; DNA: TGTGCCAGCAGGTTGTCCAGGGTGAACACTGAAGCTTTCTTT
D: -; J: TRBJ1-1; V: TRBV5-6; size: -; length: 17; CDR3: CASSRAGLTGRAAEAFF; DNA: TGTGCCAGCAGCCGGGCGGGATTAACAGGGAGGGCCGCTGAAGCTTTCTTT
D: -; J: TRBJ2-7; V: TRBV7-2; size: -; length: 18; CDR3: CASSLDEQAAARSYEQYF; DNA: TGTGCCAGCAGCTTAGATGAACAAGCGGCTGCTCGATCCTACGAGCAGTACTTC
D: TRBD2; J: TRBJ2-5; V: TRBV11-2; size: -; length: 17; CDR3: CASSVAGREVLQETQYF; DNA: TGTGCCAGCAGCGTGGCGGGGCGGGAGGTCCTCCAAGAGACCCAGTACTTC
D: TRBD1; J: TRBJ1-1; V: TRBV7-3; size: -; length: 13; CDR3: CASSRQGKGEAFF; DNA: TGTGCCAGCAGCCGACAGGGAAAGGGTGAAGCTTTCTTT
D: TRBD1; J: TRBJ2-2; V: TRBV11-3; size: -; length: 17; CDR3: CASSLGDRVSDTGELFF; DNA: TGTGCCAGCAGCTTAGGGGACAGGGTTTCAGACACCGGGGAGCTGTTTTTT
D: -; J: TRBJ2-3; V: TRBV9; size: -; length: 17; CDR3: CASSVARLGSITDTQYF; DNA: TGTGCCAGCAGCGTAGCTAGACTAGGATCCATCACAGATACGCAGTATTTT
D: -; J: TRBJ1-5; V: TRBV2; size: -; length: 13; CDR3: CASSAVSNQPQHF; DNA: TGTGCCAGCAGTGCCGTTAGCAATCAGCCCCAGCATTTT
D: -; J: TRBJ1-1; V: TRBV30; size: -; length: 15; CDR3: CAAPVAGARGTEAFF; DNA: TGTGCCGCGCCGGTGGCAGGGGCACGGGGCACTGAAGCTTTCTTT
D: TRBD1; J: TRBJ1-1; V: TRBV6-5; size: -; length: 15; CDR3: CASSPTGTGVNEAFF; DNA: TGTGCCAGCAGTCCCACCGGGACAGGGGTTAATGAAGCTTTCTTT
D: -; J: TRBJ2-7; V: TRBV2; size: -; length: 12; CDR3: CASFRFSYEQYF; DNA: TGTGCCAGCTTCAGGTTCTCCTACGAGCAGTACTTC
D: -; J: TRBJ1-5; V: TRBV19; size: -; length: 13; CDR3: CASTIRGSQPQHF; DNA: TGTGCCAGTACCATAAGGGGGTCTCAGCCCCAGCATTTT
D: -; J: TRBJ1-2; V: TRBV6-6; size: -; length: 15; CDR3: CASSYSLYGSYGYTF; DNA: TGTGCCAGCAGTTACTCCCTGTACGGGAGCTATGGCTACACCTTC
D: -; J: TRBJ2-5; V: TRBV7-8; size: -; length: 16; CDR3: CASSLARLPGQETQYF; DNA: TGTGCCAGCAGCCTTGCTAGGCTTCCCGGGCAAGAGACCCAGTACTTC
D: -; J: TRBJ2-5; V: TRBV2; size: -; length: 17; CDR3: CASSHPYGTPYQETQYF; DNA: TGTGCCAGCAGCCACCCTTACGGGACACCGTACCAAGAGACCCAGTACTTC
D: TRBD2; J: TRBJ2-1; V: TRBV27; size: -; length: 16; CDR3: CASSLISASGANEQFF; DNA: TGTGCCAGCAGTTTAATATCGGCTAGCGGGGCCAATGAGCAGTTCTTC
D: TRBD2; J: TRBJ2-7; V: TRBV12-5; size: once; length: 14; CDR3: CASGSEREITEQYF; DNA: TGTGCTAGTGGGTCTGAGCGGGAGATTACCGAGCAGTACTTC
D: TRBD1; J: TRBJ1-5; V: TRBV4-1; size: -; length: 15; CDR3: CASSQDRQGPQPQHF; DNA: TGCGCCAGCAGCCAAGATCGACAGGGGCCTCAGCCCCAGCATTTT
D: TRBD1; J: TRBJ1-1; V: TRBV5-8; size: -; length: 16; CDR3: CASSLPDRGMNTEAFF; DNA: TGTGCCAGCAGCTTGCCGGACAGGGGGATGAACACTGAAGCTTTCTTT
D: TRBD1; J: TRBJ1-2; V: TRBV5-8; size: -; length: 16; CDR3: CASSLAVWDRGYGYTF; DNA: TGTGCCAGCAGCTTGGCTGTATGGGACAGGGGCTATGGCTACACCTTC
D: TRBD2; J: TRBJ2-1; V: TRBV6-1; size: -; length: 16; CDR3: CASSERTSGSVFEQFF; DNA: TGTGCCAGCAGTGAACGGACTAGCGGGAGTGTCTTTGAGCAGTTCTTC
D: -; J: TRBJ1-1; V: TRBV4-1; size: -; length: 15; CDR3: CASSHPPRGDTEAFF; DNA: TGCGCCAGCAGCCACCCCCCTAGAGGCGACACTGAAGCTTTCTTT
D: TRBD1; J: TRBJ2-3; V: TRBV5-6; size: -; length: 15; CDR3: CASSLGGQGSDTQYF; DNA: TGTGCCAGCAGCTTGGGTGGACAGGGATCAGATACGCAGTATTTT
D: -; J: TRBJ2-1; V: TRBV4-1; size: -; length: 17; CDR3: CASSQVFGGTGSDEQFF; DNA: TGCGCCAGCAGCCAAGTATTTGGGGGCACCGGGTCCGATGAGCAGTTCTTC
D: TRBD1; J: TRBJ2-7; V: TRBV7-9; size: -; length: 15; CDR3: CSSSTRTGASFEQYF; DNA: TGTTCCAGCAGCACACGGACAGGGGCCTCTTTTGAGCAGTACTTC
D: TRBD1; J: TRBJ1-2; V: TRBV6-1; size: -; length: 15; CDR3: CASSLGQGAPGGYTF; DNA: TGTGCCAGCAGTTTGGGACAGGGGGCGCCTGGGGGCTACACCTTC
D: -; J: TRBJ1-5; V: TRBV19; size: -; length: 14; CDR3: CASSSARGNQPQHF; DNA: TGTGCCAGTAGTAGCGCCAGGGGCAATCAGCCCCAGCATTTT
D: TRBD2; J: TRBJ2-5; V: TRBV5-4; size: -; length: 14; CDR3: CASSGAGGPETQYF; DNA: TGTGCCAGCAGCGGAGCGGGGGGCCCGGAGACCCAGTACTTC
D: -; J: TRBJ1-5; V: TRBV6-1; size: -; length: 16; CDR3: CASSERKQGKIQPQHF; DNA: TGTGCCAGCAGTGAAAGAAAACAGGGCAAAATTCAGCCCCAGCATTTT
D: TRBD1; J: TRBJ1-5; V: TRBV6-1; size: -; length: 18; CDR3: CASSEEISGQGGNQPQHF; DNA: TGTGCCAGCAGTGAAGAAATTTCGGGACAGGGTGGGAATCAGCCCCAGCATTTT
D: TRBD1; J: TRBJ1-3; V: TRBV4-2; size: -; length: 16; CDR3: CASSQGPGQGRNTIYF; DNA: TGTGCCAGCAGCCAAGGTCCGGGACAGGGAAGAAACACCATATATTTT
D: TRBD2; J: TRBJ2-2; V: TRBV9; size: -; length: 15; CDR3: CASSRAGGSTGELFF; DNA: TGTGCCAGCAGTAGGGCGGGGGGAAGCACCGGGGAGCTGTTTTTT
D: -; J: TRBJ2-1; V: TRBV19; size: -; length: 13; CDR3: CASSILTRDEQFF; DNA: TGTGCCAGTAGTATCCTAACACGGGATGAGCAGTTCTTC
D: TRBD2; J: TRBJ2-7; V: TRBV4-1; size: once; length: 15; CDR3: CASSQVASGGYEQYF; DNA: TGCGCCAGCAGCCAAGTCGCTAGCGGGGGATACGAGCAGTACTTC
D: -; J: TRBJ1-5; V: TRBV19; size: once; length: 16; CDR3: CASSIDTGDSNQPQHF; DNA: TGTGCCAGTAGTATAGACACGGGGGATAGCAATCAGCCCCAGCATTTT
D: TRBD2; J: TRBJ2-4; V: TRBV4-3; size: -; length: 15; CDR3: CASSHTRGGGNSQYF; DNA: TGCGCCAGCAGCCATACCCGGGGGGGCGGGAACAGTCAGTACTTC
D: -; J: TRBJ1-5; V: TRBV11-2; size: -; length: 16; CDR3: CASSLSPGGPNQPQHF; DNA: TGTGCCAGCAGCTTATCTCCGGGGGGGCCTAATCAGCCCCAGCATTTT
D: -; J: TRBJ2-1; V: TRBV5-4; size: once; length: 15; CDR3: CASNGGLAVGNEQFF; DNA: TGTGCCAGCAACGGCGGCCTAGCCGTAGGCAATGAGCAGTTCTTC
D: -; J: TRBJ1-4; V: TRBV7-6; size: few; length: 15; CDR3: CASSLSQGSGEKLFF; DNA: TGTGCCAGCAGCTTATCCCAGGGATCGGGTGAAAAACTGTTTTTT
D: -; J: TRBJ2-5; V: TRBV7-2; size: -; length: 13; CDR3: CASSLERSETQYF; DNA: TGTGCCAGCAGCTTAGAGAGATCAGAGACCCAGTACTTC
D: TRBD1; J: TRBJ1-2; V: TRBV5-1; size: -; length: 15; CDR3: CASSLGWQGGIGYTF; DNA: TGCGCCAGCAGCTTGGGTTGGCAGGGGGGAATTGGCTACACCTTC
D: -; J: TRBJ1-4; V: TRBV4-2; size: few; length: 13; CDR3: CASSQTSGKELFF; DNA: TGTGCCAGCAGCCAAACCTCCGGGAAGGAACTGTTTTTT
D: -; J: TRBJ1-5; V: TRBV10-3; size: -; length: 13; CDR3: CAIRGDTNQPQHF; DNA: TGTGCCATCAGGGGGGACACAAATCAGCCCCAGCATTTT
D: TRBD1; J: TRBJ1-1; V: TRBV5-8; size: -; length: 14; CDR3: CASSANRGATEAFF; DNA: TGTGCCAGCAGCGCAAACAGGGGCGCCACTGAAGCTTTCTTT
D: -; J: TRBJ1-2; V: TRBV6-5; size: -; length: 13; CDR3: CASSYEGIGGYTF; DNA: TGTGCCAGCAGTTACGAGGGAATAGGTGGCTACACCTTC
D: TRBD1; J: TRBJ1-1; V: TRBV7-9; size: -; length: 16; CDR3: CSSSLDFDRANTEAFF; DNA: TGTTCCAGCAGCTTAGACTTCGACAGGGCGAACACTGAAGCTTTCTTT
D: TRBD1; J: TRBJ1-1; V: TRBV18; size: -; length: 15; CDR3: CASSLLTGVNTEAFF; DNA: TGTGCCAGCTCACTTCTGACAGGGGTGAACACTGAAGCTTTCTTT
D: TRBD2; J: TRBJ2-2; V: TRBV27; size: few; length: 16; CDR3: CASSLLLAVNTGELFF; DNA: TGTGCCAGCAGTCTATTACTAGCGGTGAACACCGGGGAGCTGTTTTTT
D: TRBD1; J: TRBJ1-2; V: TRBV5-4; size: once; length: 15; CDR3: CASSGLGTGLYGYTF; DNA: TGTGCCAGCAGCGGACTCGGGACAGGGCTCTATGGCTACACCTTC